The 12 T cell receptor beta chains given below trace back to one sample, sequenced in a study of blood T cell repertoires in COVID-19. This table comes from immunoSEQ multiplex PCR, and its TCRdb copy is limited to in-frame clones, with some not included. The table lists 360,000 or so clones, roughly nine tenths of them singletons. Sequencing was carried out using PBMCs or T cells enriched from blood (not recorded which). Receptor source: a woman in her 30s who had recovered from COVID-19.

The chain employs TRBV6-5 and TRBJ2-2; 9 bases are shared with TRBD1. The germline V gene encodes CDR1 MNHEY and CDR2 SVGAGI. With 4 bases clipped from V and 6 bases from J, the junction kept 9 bases outside the gene matches. This CDR3 is built from 16 residues. In nucleotides, the CDR3 is TGTGCCAGCAGTTTACTTATTGGACAGGGGTCCGGGGAGCTGTTTTTT. Its protein is CASSLLIGQGSGELFF.

The J gene is TRBJ1-2, the V gene TRBV7-2; D remains unclear. Germline V gene lookup returns CDR1 SGHTA and CDR2 FQGNSA. This CDR3 is built from 14 residues. Trimming pared 1 base from V and 3 bases from J, leaving 9 bases between. DNA for the CDR3: TGTGCCAGCAGCTTAGGTTTGGAGTACTATGGCTACACCTTC. As protein: CASSLGLEYYGYTF.

In DNA, the CDR3 is TGTGCCAGCAGTTCCACCCTGGGGGGAGGAGGTGGAAACACCATATATTTT. It is translated as CASSSTLGGGGGNTIYF. The chain links TRBV28 to TRBJ1-3; possibly TRBD1 for D (5 bases). Per germline, CDR1 MDHEN and CDR2 SYDVKM. The CDR3 is 17 amino acids. V lost 4 bases, J lost 3 bases, and 19 bases lay in between.

The rearrangement joins TRBV7-8 to TRBJ2-7; 10 bases line up with TRBD1. Germline-derived CDR1 and CDR2 are SGHVS and FQNEAQ. The CDR3 consists of 16 residues. The V and J ends lost 3 bases and 6 bases, in that order; junction bases with no gene match: 11. This CDR3 is CASSLFVGQGGSEQYF. The CDR3 DNA is TGTGCCAGCAGCTTGTTCGTCGGACAGGGGGGAAGCGAGCAGTACTTC. The full variable domain, with the rest looked up from reference TRBV7-8 and TRBJ2-7, is GAGVSQSPRYKVAKRGQDVALRCDPISGHVSLFWYQQALGQGPEFLTYFQNEAQLDKSGLPSDRFFAERPEGSVSTLKIQRTQQEDSAVYLCASSLFVGQGGSEQYFGPGTRLTVT.

The chain couples TRBV5-8 to TRBJ2-2; D is possibly TRBD1 (6 bases). The CDR3 loop spans 15 amino acids. From germline, CDR1 is SGHTS and CDR2 YDEGEE. Trimming shortened V by 1 base and J by 5 bases, and 12 bases separated the two germline ends. The CDR3 DNA follows: TGTGCCAGCAGCTTGTACCCGGGACAAACCGGGGAGCTGTTTTTT. Protein product: CASSLYPGQTGELFF.

The rearrangement links TRBV5-1 to TRBJ1-2; D uncertain. The CDR3 has 15 amino acids. V dropped 4 bases and J dropped 2 bases, with 15 bases sitting between them. CDR1 SGHRS and CDR2 YFSETQ come from the germline V gene. The CDR3 region is CASSGGGQANYGYTF. The CDR3 bases are TGCGCCAGCAGCGGCGGAGGGCAGGCCAACTATGGCTACACCTTC.

This chain links TRBV18 with TRBJ1-6; D is undetermined. This CDR3 spans 14 amino acids. Trimming took 5 bases from V and 3 from J, leaving 8 bases between them. The germline CDR1 and CDR2 sequences are KGHSH and LQKENI. This CDR3 reads CASSKTSYNSPLHF. The CDR3 DNA follows: TGTGCCAGCTCAAAGACAAGCTATAATTCACCCCTCCACTTT.

J is TRBJ2-1 and V is TRBV5-4, with D tentatively TRBD2 (5 bases). The CDR3 is 17 residues long. CDR1 is SGHNT and CDR2 is YYREEE in the germline V gene (reference sequence). Trimming left V 4 bases short and J 1 base short, with 18 bases between. Written as DNA, the CDR3 is TGTGCCAGCAGCCCCGCCTCGAGCGGCAGATCCTACAATGAGCAGTTCTTC. Amino acid sequence: CASSPASSGRSYNEQFF. Variable domain in full (rest from reference TRBV5-4 and TRBJ2-1): ETGVTQSPTHLIKTRGQQVTLRCSSQSGHNTVSWYQQALGQGPQFIFQYYREEENGRGNFPPRFSGLQFPNYSSELNVNALELDDSALYLCASSPASSGRSYNEQFFGPGTRLTVL.

The rearrangement joins TRBV5-1 to TRBJ2-5; D is ambiguous. The CDR3 is 13 residues long. Between the trimmed V and J ends, which lost 2 bases and 5 bases, there was a span of 10 bases. Germline V gives CDR1 SGHRS, CDR2 YFSETQ. Written as DNA, the CDR3 is TGCGCCAGCAGCTTCCGCCCGACTGAGACCCAGTACTTC. As protein: CASSFRPTETQYF. The whole variable domain, filled in from reference TRBV5-1 and TRBJ2-5, reads KAGVTQTPRYLIKTRGQQVTLSCSPISGHRSVSWYQQTPGQGLQFLFEYFSETQRNKGNFPGRFSGRQFSNSRSEMNVSTLELGDSALYLCASSFRPTETQYFGPGTRLLVL.

V is TRBV29-1 and J is TRBJ2-7; D uncertain. V lost 4 bases, J lost 6 bases, and 10 bases lay in between. Looked up from germline, CDR1 is SQVTM and CDR2 is ANQGSEA. This CDR3 spans 11 amino acids. CDR3 region: CSVGRESEQYF. The CDR3, as DNA: TGCAGCGTTGGAAGAGAATCCGAGCAGTACTTC.

The chain employs TRBV9 and TRBJ2-7, with 10 bases aligning to TRBD2. The V gene's germline CDR1 is SGDLS and CDR2 YYNGEE. The CDR3 loop spans 15 amino acids. V shed 0 bases and J 5 bases; nucleotides not matched to a gene: 5. The CDR3 DNA follows: TGTGCCAGCAGCGTAGGGGCTAGCGGGAGTCACGAGCAGTACTTC. It translates to CASSVGASGSHEQYF.

This chain links TRBV18 with TRBJ1-2; no reliable D call. Germline assignment: CDR1 KGHSH and CDR2 LQKENI. V lost 5 bases and J lost 1, with 20 bases in between. The CDR3 length is 17 residues. CDR3 DNA: TGTGCCAGCTCAACCCGACTTCATTCCGGCGTTAACTATGGCTACACCTTC. It encodes CASSTRLHSGVNYGYTF. The whole variable domain, remainder taken from reference TRBV18 and TRBJ1-2, is NAGVMQNPRHLVRRRGQEARLRCSPMKGHSHVYWYRQLPEEGLKFMVYLQKENIIDESGMPKERFSAEFPKEGPSILRIQQVVRGDSAAYFCASSTRLHSGVNYGYTFGSGTRLTVV.